This T cell receptor beta chain was profiled in a study of shared clonotypes between healthy human individuals. General study findings and limits: The four-donor shared clonotypes exceeded non-shared clonotypes in generation probability, with non-shared ones scoring lower.

Assay used: immunoSEQ multiplex PCR; TCRdb lists only in-frame clones, some missing. The top ten hold 0.39% of the sample, which has approximately 2.3 million clones, approximately 93% seen once. With respect to this clone: Its specificity is not known.

This CDR3 comprises 15 residues. Trimming removed 5 bases from V and 2 bases from J; junction bases left unmatched: 5. Per the germline V gene, CDR1 is SGHVS and CDR2 is FQNEAQ. The rearrangement uses TRBV7-8 and TRBJ1-5; 8 bases agree with TRBD1. The material sequenced was naive CD4+ T cells from PBMCs. Described subset: CD45RA+ positively selected. The receptor's source is a man aged 18 to 30 in good health. Some clones in this sample may be carry-over from other donors' samples. CDR3 residues: CASSQTGGGNQPQHF. Here the CDR3 DNA reads TGTGCCAGCAGCCAAACAGGGGGTGGCAATCAGCCCCAGCATTTT. The full variable domain, completed using reference TRBV7-8 and TRBJ1-5, is GAGVSQSPRYKVAKRGQDVALRCDPISGHVSLFWYQQALGQGPEFLTYFQNEAQLDKSGLPSDRFFAERPEGSVSTLKIQRTQQEDSAVYLCASSQTGGGNQPQHFGDGTRLSIL.